Below are 30 T cell receptor beta chains sequenced from a single sample in a study of T cells after posttransplantation cyclophosphamide. TCRdb's table, derived via immunoSEQ multiplex PCR, lists solely in-frame clones and lacks some. The sample includes 35,000 to 45,000 clones, around 80% of them seen just once. Treatment was busulfan-fludarabine conditioning, a marrow graft, and cyclophosphamide on days +3 and +4. The sequencing here drew on CD4+ T cells sorted from blood, taken 1903 days after a stem cell transplant with posttransplant cyclophosphamide. The receptors stem from a female patient in her forties or fifties who received an allogeneic stem cell transplant from a related donor, was CMV-positive, and had no GVHD. Some T cells may be provided by the graft donor.

The J gene is TRBJ2-5, the V gene TRBV19; D remains unclear. Deletions cut 1 base from V and 5 bases from J, with 14 bases between. Germline V gene sequence: CDR1 LNHDA, CDR2 SQIVND (reference sequence). The CDR3 sequence is 15 residues long. The CDR3 DNA is TGTGCCAGTAGTATAGGAGGCCCCGCCACGGAGACCCAGTACTTC. It codes for CASSIGGPATETQYF.

This chain links TRBV7-2 with TRBJ2-7; 10 bases are shared with TRBD2. The CDR3 runs to 16 residues. The trim removed 2 bases at V and 8 bases at J, leaving 12 bases unmatched. Germline V lookup: CDR1 SGHTA, CDR2 FQGNSA. The CDR3: CASSLSPGASGSKQYF. The DNA of the CDR3 is TGTGCCAGCAGCTTATCGCCGGGGGCTAGCGGGAGTAAGCAGTACTTC. Full variable domain (remainder filled in from reference TRBV7-2 and TRBJ2-7): GAGVSQSPSNKVTEKGKDVELRCDPISGHTALYWYRQSLGQGLEFLIYFQGNSAPDKSGLPSDRFSAERTGGSVSTLTIQRTQQEDSAVYLCASSLSPGASGSKQYFGPGTRLTVT.

The rearrangement joins TRBV9 to TRBJ2-1, with D unresolved. V was trimmed by 0 bases and J by 7 bases, leaving 14 bases between them. The CDR3 spans 15 residues. Germline V lookup: CDR1 SGDLS, CDR2 YYNGEE. CDR3 DNA sequence: TGTGCCAGCAGCGTAGAATCCTTCGGCAGGAATGAGCAGTTCTTC. Translating gives CASSVESFGRNEQFF.

The J gene is TRBJ2-5, the V gene TRBV5-1; 7 nucleotides line up with TRBD1. Germline-derived CDR1 and CDR2 are SGHRS and YFSETQ. The CDR3 covers 13 residues. After removal of 0 bases from V and 4 bases from J, the junction contained 0 bases not matched to a gene. CDR3 region: CASSLEGAETQYF. CDR3 coding DNA: TGCGCCAGCAGCTTGGAGGGGGCAGAGACCCAGTACTTC. Variable domain in full (rest from reference TRBV5-1 and TRBJ2-5): KAGVTQTPRYLIKTRGQQVTLSCSPISGHRSVSWYQQTPGQGLQFLFEYFSETQRNKGNFPGRFSGRQFSNSRSEMNVSTLELGDSALYLCASSLEGAETQYFGPGTRLLVL.

J is TRBJ1-6 and V is TRBV5-1; 9 bases agree with TRBD1. V shed 5 bases, J shed 10 bases, and the junction held 7 bases outside the gene matches. Germline V lookup: CDR1 SGHRS, CDR2 YFSETQ. CDR3 size: 14 residues. The CDR3 region is CASRHRGQDSPLHF. The DNA of the CDR3 is TGCGCCAGCAGGCACAGGGGGCAGGACTCACCCCTCCACTTT.

The chain has TRBV6-6 and TRBJ2-7, with a tentative D call TRBD2 (5 bases). CDR3 size: 12 residues. V lost 5 bases and J 3 bases, leaving 8 bases between the germline ends. CDR1 is MNHNY, CDR2 SVGAGI, per germline (reference sequence). Here the CDR3 reads CASSGLNYEQYF. CDR3 sequence (DNA): TGTGCCAGCAGTGGACTGAACTACGAGCAGTACTTC.

This chain uses TRBV5-1 with TRBJ2-2; maybe TRBD1 (6 bases). The V end lost 3 bases, the J end lost 5 bases, and 11 bases lay between the germline ends. CDR1 and CDR2 (germline): SGHRS, YFSETQ. CDR3 length: 14 residues. For the CDR3, the DNA is TGCGCCAGCAGCTCGGACAGTTGGACCGGGGAGCTGTTTTTT. Protein: CASSSDSWTGELFF.

The V and J genes are TRBV19 and TRBJ2-2, with 9 bases aligning to TRBD2. V was clipped by 3 bases and J by 6 bases; unmatched bases: 2. The germline CDR1 and CDR2 sequences are LNHDA and SQIVND (reference sequence). The CDR3 spans 14 residues. The CDR3 protein is CASSMASGAGELFF. The CDR3 bases are TGTGCCAGTAGTATGGCTAGCGGGGCCGGGGAGCTGTTTTTT. The whole variable domain, filled in from reference TRBV19 and TRBJ2-2, reads DGGITQSPKYLFRKEGQNVTLSCEQNLNHDAMYWYRQDPGQGLRLIYYSQIVNDFQKGDIAEGYSVSREKKESFPLTVTSAQKNPTAFYLCASSMASGAGELFFGEGSRLTVL.

V is TRBV7-8 and J is TRBJ1-2; 8 positions match TRBD1. The J segment lost 6 bases and the V segment lost 0 bases, leaving 12 bases of the junction unmatched. CDR3 length equals 17 residues. Germline assignment: CDR1 SGHVS and CDR2 FQNEAQ. The CDR3 region has the DNA TGTGCCAGCAGCTTAGCCCACTCGTCAGGGGGCGCCGATGGCTACACCTTC. This translates into CASSLAHSSGGADGYTF.

The chain uses TRBV6-5 and TRBJ2-7; TRBD1 might be the D (5 bases). The CDR3 extends over 13 amino acids. CDR1 MNHEY and CDR2 SVGAGI come from the germline V gene. With 2 bases removed from V and 6 bases from J, the gap between germline ends came to 11 bases. CDR3 coding DNA: TGTGCCAGCAGTTACGTAAGGGGATCCGAGCAGTACTTC. Translation: CASSYVRGSEQYF.

This clone occurred once. This sequence joins TRBV19 and TRBJ2-5, with TRBD1 identical over 7 bases. V dropped 7 bases and J dropped 3; count of bases not matched to a gene: 5. This CDR3 is built from 13 residues. Germline CDR1 and CDR2: LNHDA and SQIVND (reference sequence). CDR3 DNA: TGTGCCAGTAAAGCCGGGACAGAAGAGACCCAGTACTTC. Translated: CASKAGTEETQYF.

This chain joins TRBV6-1 and TRBJ1-3, with D possibly matching TRBD1 (6 bases). Deletions cut 7 bases from V and 3 bases from J, with 13 bases between. CDR1 MNHNS and CDR2 SASEGT come from the germline V gene. The CDR3 runs 14 residues. The CDR3, as DNA: TGTGCCAGCATGGGGGCTGTTGGTGGAAACACCATATATTTT. Translating gives CASMGAVGGNTIYF.

This clone is labeled medium-sized. The V and J genes are TRBV7-2 and TRBJ2-1, with D unclear. Germline CDR1 is SGHTA and CDR2 is FQGNSA. V lost 3 bases, J lost 0 bases, and 9 bases lay in between. This CDR3 is 15 amino acids long. Written as DNA, the CDR3 is TGTGCCAGCAGCTTTTACTCGAGCTCCTACAATGAGCAGTTCTTC. Translating gives CASSFYSSSYNEQFF. The entire variable domain, with the rest obtained from reference TRBV7-2 and TRBJ2-1, is as follows: GAGVSQSPSNKVTEKGKDVELRCDPISGHTALYWYRQSLGQGLEFLIYFQGNSAPDKSGLPSDRFSAERTGGSVSTLTIQRTQQEDSAVYLCASSFYSSSYNEQFFGPGTRLTVL.

V usage is TRBV5-1 and J usage is TRBJ2-2; TRBD1 matches 10 bases. The CDR3 sequence is 14 residues long. V trimming: 2 bases; J trimming: 7 bases; junction bases outside the gene matches: 2. CDR1 and CDR2 from the germline V gene are SGHRS and YFSETQ. The CDR3 DNA follows: TGCGCCAGCAGCTTAAGGACAGGGGGCGGGGAGCTGTTTTTT. This translates into CASSLRTGGGELFF.

In DNA, the CDR3 is TGTGCCAGCAGTGAGACCGGGACAGGGAGTGAGACCCAGTACTTC. It translates to CASSETGTGSETQYF. The rearrangement joins TRBV7-6 to TRBJ2-5; 9 positions agree with TRBD1. This CDR3 contains 15 residues. Losses at the gene ends were 6 bases for V and 5 bases for J; bases not matched to a gene: 10. Germline CDR1 and CDR2: SGHVS and FNYEAQ.

The chain carries TRBV5-1 and TRBJ1-1; D not resolved. Per germline, CDR1 SGHRS and CDR2 YFSETQ. Trimming left V 4 bases short and J 0 bases short, with 13 bases between. The CDR3 covers 15 residues. Here the CDR3 DNA reads TGCGCCAGCAGCAATAAGACAAGGATGAACACTGAAGCTTTCTTT. Encoded protein: CASSNKTRMNTEAFF.

This chain uses TRBV29-1 with TRBJ2-5; 8 bases match TRBD2. This CDR3 is 14 amino acids long. Losses at the gene ends were 7 bases for V and 4 bases for J; bases not matched to a gene: 11. Germline V gene lookup returns CDR1 SQVTM and CDR2 ANQGSEA. CDR3 amino acids: CSAISGRGGETQYF. The CDR3, as DNA: TGCAGCGCCATTTCCGGACGGGGGGGAGAGACCCAGTACTTC.

This sequence joins TRBV2 and TRBJ2-3, with 7 positions matching TRBD1. This CDR3 spans 15 amino acids. Looked up from germline, CDR1 is SNHLY and CDR2 is FYNNEI. V trimming: 5 bases; J trimming: 1 base; junction bases outside the gene matches: 6. DNA of the CDR3: TGTGCCAGCAGTACCGACAGGGTCGGCACAGATACGCAGTATTTT. It translates to CASSTDRVGTDTQYF.

The rearrangement joins TRBV5-6 to TRBJ1-2; possibly TRBD1 for D (5 bases). CDR1 and CDR2 (germline): SGHDT, YYEEEE. CDR3 length equals 15 residues. V was pared by 0 bases and J by 0 bases, with 9 bases between. CDR3 amino acids: CASSLAKGTNYGYTF. The CDR3 bases are TGTGCCAGCAGCTTGGCCAAGGGGACTAACTATGGCTACACCTTC.

The sample holds one count of this clone. J is TRBJ2-4 and V is TRBV2, with D possibly matching TRBD2 (7 bases). CDR3 length: 15 amino acids. Trimming left V 6 bases short and J 3 bases short, with 15 bases between. The germline gives CDR1 SNHLY, CDR2 FYNNEI. The CDR3 region is CASRMGGGSKNIQYF. CDR3 DNA: TGTGCCAGCAGGATGGGAGGGGGTAGCAAAAACATTCAGTACTTC.

The chain couples TRBV5-1 to TRBJ1-6, with TRBD1 identical over 7 bases. The CDR3 length is 14 residues. The germline CDR1 and CDR2 sequences are SGHRS and YFSETQ. V was pared by 1 base and J by 9 bases, with 4 bases of the junction left unmatched. CDR3 region: CASSLTDRISPLHF. CDR3 sequence (DNA): TGCGCCAGCAGCTTGACGGACAGGATTTCACCCCTCCACTTT.

V usage is TRBV7-3 and J usage is TRBJ2-6; the match to TRBD1 covers 9 bases. This CDR3 contains 20 residues. Unmatched junction bases numbered 16, after V lost 6 bases and J lost 1 base. Looked up from germline, CDR1 is SGHTA and CDR2 is FQGTGA. The CDR3 DNA follows: TGTGCCAGCAGTCAGATAGTGGGGGGGACAGGGCGATCTGGGGCCAACGTCCTGACTTTC. Its translation: CASSQIVGGTGRSGANVLTF. Filled out from reference TRBV7-3 and TRBJ2-6, the complete variable domain reads GAGVSQTPSNKVTEKGKYVELRCDPISGHTALYWYRQSLGQGPEFLIYFQGTGAADDSGLPNDRFFAVRPEGSVSTLKIQRTERGDSAVYLCASSQIVGGTGRSGANVLTFGAGSRLTVL.

The chain is built from TRBV7-2 and TRBJ2-7; TRBD1 matches at 10 bases. Per germline, CDR1 SGHTA and CDR2 FQGNSA. V dropped 2 bases and J dropped 6; count of bases not matched to a gene: 7. CDR3 length: 15 amino acids. The CDR3 bases are TGTGCCAGCAGCTTAATGTTGGGACAGGGGATCGAGCAGTACTTC. It is translated as CASSLMLGQGIEQYF.

The gene calls are TRBV5-4 and TRBJ2-6; TRBD2 is a possible D gene (5 bases). V lost 4 bases, J lost 0 bases, and 17 bases lay in between. From germline, CDR1 is SGHNT and CDR2 YYREEE (reference sequence). CDR3 length: 18 amino acids. The CDR3 nucleotides are TGTGCCAGCAGCGGAATGACTAACCTAGACTCTGGGGCCAACGTCCTGACTTTC. The encoded protein is CASSGMTNLDSGANVLTF.

In DNA form, the CDR3 reads TGTGCCAGCAGTCGGACTCCTTCCTTGAACACTGAAGCTTTCTTT. Translation gives CASSRTPSLNTEAFF. This chain uses TRBV6-4 with TRBJ1-1; D ambiguous. Germline V CDR1 and CDR2: MRHNA, SNTAGT. With 5 bases removed from V and 0 bases from J, the gap between germline ends came to 13 bases. The CDR3 totals 15 residues.

This chain links TRBV7-2 with TRBJ2-7; D unclear. With 4 bases removed from V and 7 bases from J, the gap between germline ends came to 11 bases. The CDR3 extends over 12 amino acids. Germline V gene data show CDR1 as SGHTA and CDR2 as FQGNSA. CDR3 protein: CASSSPVREQYF. CDR3 bases: TGTGCCAGCAGCTCCCCCGTCCGGGAGCAGTACTTC.

A few counts support this clone. V usage is TRBV6-1 and J usage is TRBJ1-1, with a possible D match to TRBD1 (6 bases). CDR3 length: 15 residues. Per germline, CDR1 MNHNS and CDR2 SASEGT. V dropped 6 bases and J dropped 6 bases, with 20 bases sitting between them. This chain's CDR3 is CASSRRGREAPEAFF. CDR3 nucleotides: TGTGCCAGCAGCCGGAGGGGGAGGGAGGCCCCTGAAGCTTTCTTT.

The V gene is TRBV7-9, the J gene TRBJ1-1; D might be TRBD1 (6 bases). The V end lost 4 bases, the J end lost 3 bases, and 18 bases lay between the germline ends. The CDR3 is 16 residues long. Germline V gene sequence: CDR1 SEHNR, CDR2 FQNEAQ (reference sequence). The CDR3 nucleotides are TGTGCCAGCAGCTCTGCCGCAGGGGCGCGGGACACTGAAGCTTTCTTT. It specifies CASSSAAGARDTEAFF.

Relative to its sample, this clone is medium-sized. The rearrangement links TRBV4-2 to TRBJ2-3, with 7 bases fitting TRBD2. CDR1 is LGHNA, CDR2 YNFKEQ, per germline. CDR3 size: 13 residues. V dropped 0 bases and J dropped 11; count of bases not matched to a gene: 5. CDR3 in amino acids: CASSQDPGLVQYF. CDR3 DNA sequence: TGTGCCAGCAGCCAAGATCCCGGACTAGTGCAGTATTTT.

There are a few counts of this clone. The chain employs TRBV25-1 and TRBJ1-6, with TRBD1 matching over 10 bases. CDR3 length: 18 residues. Germline-derived CDR1 and CDR2 are MGHDK and SYGVNS. J was trimmed by 4 bases and V by 1 base; bases with no gene match: 7. CDR3 residues: CASSELDRGTTYNSPLHF. CDR3 DNA: TGTGCCAGCAGTGAATTGGACAGGGGGACTACTTATAATTCACCCCTCCACTTT.